This T cell receptor beta chain was sequenced for a study of T cells after yellow fever vaccination. MiXCR, run by TCRdb on the 5' RACE reads, gives a single entry per CDR3 protein. The data show 200,000 to 250,000 distinct CDR3 sequences, 6.9% seen once. Germline assignment: CDR1 LGHNA and CDR2 YNFKEQ. CDR3 length: 18 residues. Germline trimming cut 4 bases from V and 4 bases from J; bases unmatched to any gene: 9. The chain is built from TRBV4-2 and TRBJ2-2; 13 bases are a match to TRBD2. The receptor was derived from a man in his thirties or forties who received the YFV17D yellow fever vaccine. The sample here was CD4+ T cells sorted from PBMCs, taken 15 days after the yellow fever booster vaccination. The CDR3: CASSRGLAGAGSTGELFF. The CDR3 DNA sequence: TGTGCCAGCAGCCGCGGACTAGCGGGAGCGGGTAGCACCGGGGAGCTGTTTTTT.